The 9 T cell receptor beta chains below were found in one sample sequenced in a study of OX40 agonist ivuxolimab in advanced cancers. The assay was immunoSEQ multiplex PCR, and TCRdb's table has in-frame clones only and misses some. The sample includes 100,000 or so clones, approximately 89% of them seen just once. The sample in question was CD4+ or CD8+ T cells sorted from blood, obtained in a trial of the OX40 agonist ivuxolimab. Every receptor here comes from an adult with an advanced solid tumor such as melanoma, head and neck, liver or kidney cancer.

The genes are TRBV6-5 and TRBJ2-1, with D hard to call. Between the trimmed V and J ends, which lost 6 bases and 4 bases, there was a span of 4 bases. This CDR3 is built from 11 residues. Germline V CDR1 and CDR2: MNHEY, SVGAGI. The CDR3 sequence: CASRQYNEQFF. The CDR3 DNA follows: TGTGCCAGCAGGCAGTACAATGAGCAGTTCTTC.

This rearrangement joins TRBV29-1 to TRBJ2-1, with D maybe TRBD2 (5 bases). V lost 8 bases and J 12 bases, leaving 20 bases between the germline ends. The CDR3 has 12 amino acids. Germline lookup yields CDR1 SQVTM and CDR2 ANQGSEA. The CDR3 reads CSFSSGVYGQFF. The CDR3 DNA follows: TGCAGCTTCTCTTCCGGGGTCTACGGGCAGTTCTTC.

J is TRBJ2-7 and V is TRBV7-8, with 10 positions matching TRBD2. The CDR3 runs 14 residues. Unmatched junction bases numbered 6, after V lost 8 bases and J lost 2 bases. CDR1 is SGHVS, CDR2 FQNEAQ, per germline. CDR3 protein: CASGSGLATYEQYF. The CDR3 nucleotides are TGTGCCAGCGGATCGGGACTAGCGACCTACGAGCAGTACTTC.

The J gene is TRBJ1-1, the V gene TRBV6-1; 9 bases align to TRBD1. Looked up from germline, CDR1 is MNHNS and CDR2 is SASEGT. J gave up 1 base and V 2 bases, and 14 bases lay outside the gene matches. The CDR3 is made up of 19 amino acids. The CDR3 here is CASSETLRGTGRKNTEAFF. The DNA of the CDR3 is TGTGCCAGCAGTGAAACCTTACGAGGGACAGGGAGAAAGAACACTGAAGCTTTCTTT.

The genes are TRBV11-2 and TRBJ1-6, with D maybe TRBD1 (6 bases). V shed 1 base and J shed 0 bases, with 13 bases lying between them. The CDR3 has 18 amino acids. Germline lookup yields CDR1 SGHAT and CDR2 FQNNGV. The CDR3 DNA is TGTGCCAGCAGCTTAGTCGGCAGGGGTAGCTCCTATAATTCACCCCTCCACTTT. It yields the protein CASSLVGRGSSYNSPLHF.

The chain uses TRBV30 and TRBJ2-7; the D gene is possibly TRBD1 (5 bases). Trimming took 3 bases from V and 3 from J, leaving 9 bases between them. The CDR3 runs to 12 residues. The V gene's germline CDR1 is GTSNPN and CDR2 SVGIG (reference sequence). The CDR3 loop is CAWRGANYEQYF. In DNA, the CDR3 is TGTGCCTGGAGAGGGGCCAACTACGAGCAGTACTTC. Supplemented by reference TRBV30 and TRBJ2-7, the full variable domain reads SQTIHQWPATLVQPVGSPLSLECTVEGTSNPNLYWYRQAAGRGLQLLFYSVGIGQISSEVPQNLSASRPQDRQFILSSKKLLLSDSGFYLCAWRGANYEQYFGPGTRLTVT.

The rearrangement joins TRBV6-5 to TRBJ1-5; TRBD1 might be the D (5 bases). Germline CDR1 and CDR2: MNHEY and SVGAGI. The CDR3 runs to 13 residues. With 3 bases removed from V and 4 bases from J, the gap between germline ends came to 7 bases. The CDR3 sequence: CASSYGGNQPQHF. DNA for the CDR3: TGTGCCAGCAGTTATGGGGGGAATCAGCCCCAGCATTTT.

This sequence joins TRBV30 and TRBJ1-2; no reliable D call. The germline V and J ends were trimmed by 3 bases and 2 bases, with 16 bases remaining between them. This CDR3 contains 15 residues. Germline loops: CDR1 GTSNPN, CDR2 SVGIG (reference sequence). CDR3: CAWREDRTGNYGYTF. The CDR3 DNA follows: TGTGCCTGGAGGGAAGACCGGACGGGGAACTATGGCTACACCTTC.

This clone turned up a few times. This chain uses TRBV25-1 with TRBJ1-4; no firm D call. Trimming shortened V by 4 bases and J by 7 bases, and 16 bases separated the two germline ends. The CDR3 spans 15 residues. Germline assignment: CDR1 MGHDK and CDR2 SYGVNS. The CDR3 region is CASSGELGYREKLFF. The CDR3 nucleotides are TGTGCCAGCAGTGGGGAGTTAGGGTATCGTGAAAAACTGTTTTTT. The full variable domain, completed using reference TRBV25-1 and TRBJ1-4, is EADIYQTPRYLVIGTGKKITLECSQTMGHDKMYWYQQDPGMELHLIHYSYGVNSTEKGDLSSESTVSRIRTEHFPLTLESARPSHTSQYLCASSGELGYREKLFFGSGTQLSVL.